The text below deals with one TCR beta chain. The data belong to a study of blood T cell repertoires in COVID-19. Study-wide background: The United States, Italy and Spain were the sources of the acute and convalescent COVID-19 samples. The cDNA or gDNA used as material had been derived from T cells, B-cell-depleted T cells, or PBMCs.

Original processing methods: Estimated nucleated cell counts came from reference gene primer amplification. Only in-frame clones appear in the TCRdb table, and some are missing; sequencing was by immunoSEQ multiplex PCR. Clone size and the V and J calls come from that table; the DNA yielded D and trimming. The repertoire consists of about 150,000 clones, with roughly 80% occurring once and the leading ten covering 2.2%. The TCR originated in a man aged 65 to 79 with acute or convalescent COVID-19. The sequenced material came from peripheral blood.

DNA for the CDR3: TGTGCCAGCAGCAGGGTCGGGGATCAGCCCCAGCATTTT. Its translation is CASSRVGDQPQHF. V and J are TRBV7-9 and TRBJ1-5, with D hard to call. Deletions cut 5 bases from V and 5 bases from J, with 10 bases between. Germline V gene data show CDR1 as SEHNR and CDR2 as FQNEAQ (reference sequence). The CDR3 length is 13 residues.